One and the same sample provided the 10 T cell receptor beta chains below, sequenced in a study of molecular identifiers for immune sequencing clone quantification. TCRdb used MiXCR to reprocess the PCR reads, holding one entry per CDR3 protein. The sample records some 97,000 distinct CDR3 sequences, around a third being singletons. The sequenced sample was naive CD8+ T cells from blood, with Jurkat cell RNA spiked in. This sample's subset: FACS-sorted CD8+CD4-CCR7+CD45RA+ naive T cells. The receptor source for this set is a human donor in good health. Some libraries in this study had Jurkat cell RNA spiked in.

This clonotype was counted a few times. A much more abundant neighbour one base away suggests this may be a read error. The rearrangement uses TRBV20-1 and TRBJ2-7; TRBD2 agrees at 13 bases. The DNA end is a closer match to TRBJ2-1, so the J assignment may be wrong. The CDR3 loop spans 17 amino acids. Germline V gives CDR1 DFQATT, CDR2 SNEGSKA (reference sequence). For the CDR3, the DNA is TGCAGTGCCAGGACAGGCTCAGGACTAGCGGGAGAGAGGGAGCAGTTCTTC. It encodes CSARTGSGLAGEREQFF.

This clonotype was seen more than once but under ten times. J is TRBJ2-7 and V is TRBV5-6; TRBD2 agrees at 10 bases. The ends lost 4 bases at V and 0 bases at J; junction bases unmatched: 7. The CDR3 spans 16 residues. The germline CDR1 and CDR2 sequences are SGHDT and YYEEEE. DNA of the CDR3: TGTGCCAGCAGCGTGCCGGGACTAGCGTACTCCTACGAGCAGTACTTC. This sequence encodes CASSVPGLAYSYEQYF.

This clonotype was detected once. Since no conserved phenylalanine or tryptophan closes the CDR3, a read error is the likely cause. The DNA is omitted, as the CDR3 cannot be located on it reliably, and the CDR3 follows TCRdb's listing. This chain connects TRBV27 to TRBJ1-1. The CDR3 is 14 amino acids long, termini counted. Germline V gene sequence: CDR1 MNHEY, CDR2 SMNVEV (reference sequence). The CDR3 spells CASSLNGGITEAFL.

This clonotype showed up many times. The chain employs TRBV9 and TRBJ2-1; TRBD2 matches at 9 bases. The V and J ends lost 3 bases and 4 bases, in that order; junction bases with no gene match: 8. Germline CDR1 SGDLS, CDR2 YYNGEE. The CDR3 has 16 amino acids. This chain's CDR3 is CASSAPAGGLYNEQFF. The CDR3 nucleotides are TGTGCCAGCAGCGCCCCAGCGGGAGGACTATACAATGAGCAGTTCTTC.

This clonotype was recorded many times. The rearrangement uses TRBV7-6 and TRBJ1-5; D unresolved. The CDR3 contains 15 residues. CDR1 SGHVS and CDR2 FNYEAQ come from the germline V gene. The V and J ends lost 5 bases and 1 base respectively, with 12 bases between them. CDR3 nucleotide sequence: TGTGCCAGCAGCCCCGGCAGAGACAGCAATCAGCCCCAGCATTTT. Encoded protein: CASSPGRDSNQPQHF. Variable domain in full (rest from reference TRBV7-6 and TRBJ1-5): GAGVSQSPRYKVTKRGQDVALRCDPISGHVSLYWYRQALGQGPEFLTYFNYEAQQDKSGLPNDRFSAERPEGSISTLTIQRTEQRDSAMYRCASSPGRDSNQPQHFGDGTRLSIL.

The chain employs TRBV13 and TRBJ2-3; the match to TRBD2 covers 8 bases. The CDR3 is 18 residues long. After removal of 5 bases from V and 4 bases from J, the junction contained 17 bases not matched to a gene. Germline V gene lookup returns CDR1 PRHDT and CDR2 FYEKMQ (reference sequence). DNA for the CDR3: TGTGCCAGCAGCCCCCGTGGAGCGGGAGTTGATTTAGCAGATACGCAGTATTTT. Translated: CASSPRGAGVDLADTQYF.

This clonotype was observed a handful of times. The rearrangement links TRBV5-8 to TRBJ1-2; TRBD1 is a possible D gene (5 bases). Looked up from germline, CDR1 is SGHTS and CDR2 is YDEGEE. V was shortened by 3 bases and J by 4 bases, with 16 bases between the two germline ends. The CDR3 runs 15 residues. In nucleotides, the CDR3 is TGTGCCAGCAGCTGGCAGGGCATACCAACCTATGGCTACACCTTC. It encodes CASSWQGIPTYGYTF.

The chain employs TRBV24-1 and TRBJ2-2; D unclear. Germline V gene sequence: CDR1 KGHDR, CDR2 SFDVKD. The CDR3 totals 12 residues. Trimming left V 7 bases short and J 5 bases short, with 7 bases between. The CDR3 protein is CATSAPTGELFF. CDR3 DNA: TGTGCCACCAGCGCCCCAACCGGGGAGCTGTTTTTT.

The CDR3 is CASSQVPEGPNNEQFF. In DNA, the CDR3 is TGTGCCAGCAGCCAAGTCCCCGAGGGCCCAAACAATGAGCAGTTCTTC. This chain connects TRBV3-1 to TRBJ2-1; TRBD2 might be the D (5 bases). V lost 1 base and J 5 bases, leaving 15 bases between the germline ends. The CDR3 contains 16 residues. The V gene's germline CDR1 is LGHDT and CDR2 YNNKEL (reference sequence).

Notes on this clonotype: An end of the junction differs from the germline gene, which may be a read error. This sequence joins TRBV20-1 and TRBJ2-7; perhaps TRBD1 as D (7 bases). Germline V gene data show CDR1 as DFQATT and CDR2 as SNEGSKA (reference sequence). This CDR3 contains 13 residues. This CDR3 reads CGARDQGGYEQYF. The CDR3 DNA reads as TGCGGTGCTAGGGACCAGGGGGGCTACGAGCAGTACTTC.